This T cell receptor beta chain was sequenced during a study of cytomegalovirus exposure and HLA in healthy donors. Study-level points and caveats: Later, an analysis showed that TCR beta chains associated with HLA were more clonally expanded than others that were equally common. The only immune exposure information that was available was CMV serostatus.

In germline, CDR1 is LNHDA, CDR2 SQIVND (reference sequence). This CDR3 comprises 12 residues. A word on this clone: No antigen is known for it. An end of the junction does not agree with germline; a read error may underlie this.

60 Vbeta and 13 Jbeta primers were used in PCR. Here immunoSEQ multiplex PCR was the method, and the copy in TCRdb shows in-frame clones only, minus some. Among 140,000 or so clones, around 80% were seen once, and the ten largest hold 2.9%. Donors were ostensibly healthy at sampling, although undocumented immune exposures were probable. The receptor comes from a young woman in good health and CMV-seronegative. The V call is TRBV19, the J call TRBJ2-5, with 11 bases identical to TRBD1. Sequenced material: PBMCs. This CDR3 is CASSGTGGLSDF. Here the CDR3 DNA reads TGTGCCAGTAGTGGGACAGGGGGGTTGAGTGACTTC. The variable domain in full, completed from reference TRBV19 and TRBJ2-5, reads DGGITQSPKYLFRKEGQNVTLSCEQNLNHDAMYWYRQDPGQGLRLIYYSQIVNDFQKGDIAEGYSVSREKKESFPLTVTSAQKNPTAFYLCASSGTGGLSDFGPGTRLLVL.